Listed here is a single T cell receptor beta chain. 60 Vbeta and 13 Jbeta primers were used in PCR. The assay was immunoSEQ multiplex PCR, and TCRdb's table has in-frame clones only and misses some. The table records some 220,000 clones, roughly 78% of them present only once. This record comes from a study of cytomegalovirus exposure and HLA in healthy donors. Germline V lookup: CDR1 SGHRS, CDR2 YFSETQ. The length of the CDR3 is 13 residues. The V gene lost 5 bases and the J gene lost 0 bases, with 7 bases spanning the gap. The rearrangement uses TRBV5-1 and TRBJ2-3; D perhaps matches TRBD1 (5 bases). The material sequenced was PBMCs. The clonotype comes from a boy under 18 in good health and CMV-seronegative. CDR3 amino acids: CASRQESTDTQYF. DNA for the CDR3: TGCGCCAGCAGACAGGAAAGCACAGATACGCAGTATTTT.